The rows below give T cell receptor beta chains drawn from one sample of a study of circulating and synovial CD4+ cells in juvenile arthritis. The data were produced by immunoSEQ multiplex PCR, yet TCRdb's version contains in-frame clones alone and is incomplete. The profile shows about 32,000 clones, about 94% of them singletons. Material: CD4+ T cells from blood. Receptors were obtained from a human donor with juvenile idiopathic arthritis. CDR3s include the opening cysteine and the closing phenylalanine or tryptophan. Each record gives: CDR3 protein, CDR3 DNA, clone size, CDR3 length, D gene, V gene, J gene. D genes are given only for firm matches. For some rows the clone size is stated as once, few or many, or as a class when expanded; others skip it.

cdr3_aa: CASSSPGTPSTDTQYF
cdr3_nt: TGTGCCAGCAGTTCCCCAGGGACACCTAGCACAGATACGCAGTATTTT
clone_size: once
cdr3_length: 16
d_call: .
v_call: TRBV6-6
j_call: TRBJ2-3

cdr3_aa: CAWSGLAGSYEQYF
cdr3_nt: TGTGCCTGGAGCGGGCTAGCGGGGTCCTACGAGCAGTACTTC
clone_size: .
cdr3_length: 14
d_call: TRBD2
v_call: TRBV30
j_call: TRBJ2-7

cdr3_aa: CASSFGGPRNEQFF
cdr3_nt: TGTGCCAGCAGTTTCGGGGGGCCTCGGAATGAGCAGTTCTTC
clone_size: once
cdr3_length: 14
d_call: .
v_call: TRBV27
j_call: TRBJ2-1

cdr3_aa: CASSEFAGAEAFF
cdr3_nt: TGTGCCAGCAGCGAGTTTGCCGGGGCTGAAGCTTTCTTT
clone_size: once
cdr3_length: 13
d_call: .
v_call: TRBV7-9
j_call: TRBJ1-1

cdr3_aa: CARSDLEDKNIQYF
cdr3_nt: TGTGCCCGCAGCGATTTGGAGGACAAAAACATTCAGTACTTC
clone_size: .
cdr3_length: 14
d_call: .
v_call: TRBV28
j_call: TRBJ2-4

cdr3_aa: CASSDPRLSGETQYF
cdr3_nt: TGTGCCAGCAGTGACCCCAGGCTAAGCGGGGAGACCCAGTACTTC
clone_size: .
cdr3_length: 15
d_call: .
v_call: TRBV2
j_call: TRBJ2-5

cdr3_aa: CASSLSPGRSNQPQHF
cdr3_nt: TGTGCCAGCAGTTTATCTCCAGGGAGGAGCAATCAGCCCCAGCATTTT
clone_size: .
cdr3_length: 16
d_call: .
v_call: TRBV28
j_call: TRBJ1-5

cdr3_aa: CSGQTGLIATDTQYF
cdr3_nt: TGCAGCGGGCAGACAGGGCTCATCGCCACAGATACGCAGTATTTT
clone_size: .
cdr3_length: 15
d_call: TRBD1
v_call: TRBV29-1
j_call: TRBJ2-3

cdr3_aa: CASSDHSQESVYTF
cdr3_nt: TGTGCCAGCAGCGACCATTCACAGGAATCAGTATACACCTTC
clone_size: .
cdr3_length: 14
d_call: .
v_call: TRBV4-2
j_call: TRBJ1-2

cdr3_aa: CASSQDLSSGSKYGYTF
cdr3_nt: TGTGCCAGCAGCCAAGATTTATCGTCGGGTTCTAAATATGGCTACACCTTC
clone_size: .
cdr3_length: 17
d_call: .
v_call: TRBV4-2
j_call: TRBJ1-2

cdr3_aa: CASSLAPKTSGTSINSYEQYF
cdr3_nt: TGCGCCAGCAGCTTGGCTCCGAAAACCTCCGGGACTAGCATAAACTCCTACGAGCAGTACTTC
clone_size: .
cdr3_length: 21
d_call: TRBD2
v_call: TRBV5-1
j_call: TRBJ2-7

cdr3_aa: CASSLGRGRGGGAGAYNEQFF
cdr3_nt: TGTGCCAGTAGTCTAGGCCGGGGGCGGGGAGGCGGAGCGGGAGCCTACAATGAGCAGTTCTTC
clone_size: .
cdr3_length: 21
d_call: TRBD2
v_call: TRBV19
j_call: TRBJ2-1

cdr3_aa: CASSLNLGRSGAEAFF
cdr3_nt: TGCGCCAGCAGCTTAAACTTGGGGAGGTCGGGGGCTGAAGCTTTCTTT
clone_size: few
cdr3_length: 16
d_call: .
v_call: TRBV5-1
j_call: TRBJ1-1

cdr3_aa: CASSRDSGGYTF
cdr3_nt: TGTGCCAGCAGCCGGGACAGCGGTGGCTACACCTTC
clone_size: .
cdr3_length: 12
d_call: TRBD1
v_call: TRBV10-3
j_call: TRBJ1-2

cdr3_aa: CASSQGGGANVLTF
cdr3_nt: TGTGCCAGCAGTCAGGGAGGTGGGGCCAACGTCCTGACTTTC
clone_size: .
cdr3_length: 14
d_call: .
v_call: TRBV6-1
j_call: TRBJ2-6

cdr3_aa: CASSENRENGGYTF
cdr3_nt: TGTGCCAGCAGTGAAAACAGGGAGAATGGCGGCTACACCTTC
clone_size: .
cdr3_length: 14
d_call: .
v_call: TRBV2
j_call: TRBJ1-2

cdr3_aa: CASSQFGDPTYEQYF
cdr3_nt: TGCGCCAGCAGCCAGTTCGGAGATCCCACCTACGAGCAGTACTTC
clone_size: .
cdr3_length: 15
d_call: .
v_call: TRBV4-1
j_call: TRBJ2-7

cdr3_aa: CASSLQGSNSPLHF
cdr3_nt: TGTGCCAGCAGCCTACAGGGCTCTAATTCACCCCTCCACTTT
clone_size: once
cdr3_length: 14
d_call: .
v_call: TRBV11-3
j_call: TRBJ1-6

cdr3_aa: CASSRTPSGNTIYF
cdr3_nt: TGCGCCAGCAGCCGGACACCCTCTGGAAACACCATATATTTT
clone_size: .
cdr3_length: 14
d_call: .
v_call: TRBV5-1
j_call: TRBJ1-3

cdr3_aa: CASSLSNNEQFF
cdr3_nt: TGCGCCAGCAGCTTGTCAAACAATGAGCAGTTCTTC
clone_size: .
cdr3_length: 12
d_call: .
v_call: TRBV5-1
j_call: TRBJ2-1

cdr3_aa: CAYRTGYEKLFF
cdr3_nt: TGTGCCTACCGGACAGGTTACGAAAAACTGTTTTTT
clone_size: .
cdr3_length: 12
d_call: TRBD1
v_call: TRBV30
j_call: TRBJ1-4

cdr3_aa: CASSNRTSGRRGRGETQYF
cdr3_nt: TGTGCCAGCAGCAATCGGACTAGCGGGAGGAGGGGGCGGGGAGAGACCCAGTACTTC
clone_size: .
cdr3_length: 19
d_call: .
v_call: TRBV21-1
j_call: TRBJ2-5

cdr3_aa: CASSLAVWGERGRFGTDTQYF
cdr3_nt: TGCGCCAGCAGCTTGGCTGTCTGGGGCGAGCGGGGTAGATTCGGCACAGATACGCAGTATTTT
clone_size: .
cdr3_length: 21
d_call: TRBD2
v_call: TRBV5-1
j_call: TRBJ2-3

cdr3_aa: CASSLARAYTGELFF
cdr3_nt: TGTGCCAGCAGCTTAGCGAGGGCCTACACCGGGGAGCTGTTTTTT
clone_size: .
cdr3_length: 15
d_call: .
v_call: TRBV11-1
j_call: TRBJ2-2

cdr3_aa: CASSPGLDRGHEMQKLFF
cdr3_nt: TGTGCCAGCTCACCAGGCCTGGACAGGGGCCACGAAATGCAAAAACTGTTTTTT
clone_size: .
cdr3_length: 18
d_call: TRBD1
v_call: TRBV18
j_call: TRBJ1-4

cdr3_aa: CASSLVAGGYYNYGYTF
cdr3_nt: TGTGCCAGCAGCTTGGTGGCAGGGGGGTACTATAACTATGGCTACACCTTC
clone_size: .
cdr3_length: 17
d_call: TRBD1
v_call: TRBV5-4
j_call: TRBJ1-2

cdr3_aa: CASSLGSPGLYEQYF
cdr3_nt: TGTGCCAGCAGCTTGGGTTCGCCGGGTTTATACGAGCAGTACTTC
clone_size: .
cdr3_length: 15
d_call: .
v_call: TRBV5-4
j_call: TRBJ2-7

cdr3_aa: CASSKRLEREGHEQYF
cdr3_nt: TGTGCCAGCAGCAAACGACTAGAGCGGGAGGGCCACGAGCAGTACTTC
clone_size: .
cdr3_length: 16
d_call: .
v_call: TRBV21-1
j_call: TRBJ2-7

cdr3_aa: CASSIAAPGQGIEAFF
cdr3_nt: TGTGCCAGTAGTATCGCCGCCCCGGGACAGGGTATTGAAGCTTTCTTT
clone_size: .
cdr3_length: 16
d_call: TRBD1
v_call: TRBV19
j_call: TRBJ1-1

cdr3_aa: CASSARLAGGQDTQYF
cdr3_nt: TGTGCCAGCAGTGCCAGACTAGCGGGAGGGCAAGATACGCAGTATTTT
clone_size: .
cdr3_length: 16
d_call: TRBD2
v_call: TRBV6-6
j_call: TRBJ2-3

cdr3_aa: CASSFSGGYQETQYF
cdr3_nt: TGTGCCAGCAGCTTTAGCGGGGGGTACCAAGAGACCCAGTACTTC
clone_size: .
cdr3_length: 15
d_call: TRBD2
v_call: TRBV5-4
j_call: TRBJ2-5

cdr3_aa: CSVREGGYEQYF
cdr3_nt: TGCAGCGTCCGGGAGGGTGGTTACGAGCAGTACTTC
clone_size: .
cdr3_length: 12
d_call: TRBD2
v_call: TRBV29-1
j_call: TRBJ2-7

cdr3_aa: CASTRTAYEQYF
cdr3_nt: TGTGCCAGCACTAGGACAGCCTACGAGCAGTACTTC
clone_size: .
cdr3_length: 12
d_call: .
v_call: TRBV2
j_call: TRBJ2-7

cdr3_aa: CASTSGTEAFF
cdr3_nt: TGTGCCAGCACCTCGGGGACTGAAGCTTTCTTT
clone_size: once
cdr3_length: 11
d_call: .
v_call: TRBV27
j_call: TRBJ1-1

cdr3_aa: CASSPLGSSGHGETQYF
cdr3_nt: TGTGCCAGCAGTCCCTTAGGGTCCTCAGGGCACGGAGAGACCCAGTACTTC
clone_size: .
cdr3_length: 17
d_call: .
v_call: TRBV28
j_call: TRBJ2-5

cdr3_aa: CASSIAMRGLAGAYEQYF
cdr3_nt: TGTGCCAGTAGTATAGCGATGAGGGGACTAGCGGGAGCTTACGAGCAGTACTTC
clone_size: .
cdr3_length: 18
d_call: TRBD2
v_call: TRBV19
j_call: TRBJ2-7

cdr3_aa: CASTLPPSGPYEQYF
cdr3_nt: TGTGCCAGCACCCTCCCACCTAGCGGCCCCTACGAGCAGTACTTC
clone_size: .
cdr3_length: 15
d_call: TRBD2
v_call: TRBV11-2
j_call: TRBJ2-7

cdr3_aa: CASRKASGSVSSYEQYF
cdr3_nt: TGTGCCAGCAGAAAAGCTAGCGGGAGCGTTAGCTCCTACGAGCAGTACTTC
clone_size: .
cdr3_length: 17
d_call: TRBD2
v_call: TRBV5-6
j_call: TRBJ2-7

cdr3_aa: CASSRRVKGGNSYEQYF
cdr3_nt: TGTGCCAGCAGCAGACGAGTCAAAGGGGGAAACTCCTACGAGCAGTACTTC
clone_size: .
cdr3_length: 17
d_call: .
v_call: TRBV11-2
j_call: TRBJ2-7

cdr3_aa: CASSMAGQLSGNTIYF
cdr3_nt: TGTGCCAGTAGTATGGCAGGGCAATTATCTGGAAACACCATATATTTT
clone_size: .
cdr3_length: 16
d_call: .
v_call: TRBV19
j_call: TRBJ1-3

cdr3_aa: CASSYSAGELFF
cdr3_nt: TGTGCCAGCAGTTATAGTGCCGGGGAGCTGTTTTTT
clone_size: .
cdr3_length: 12
d_call: .
v_call: TRBV28
j_call: TRBJ2-2

cdr3_aa: CASSLWGQDTEAFF
cdr3_nt: TGTGCCAGCAGCTTATGGGGGCAGGACACTGAAGCTTTCTTT
clone_size: .
cdr3_length: 14
d_call: .
v_call: TRBV9
j_call: TRBJ1-1

cdr3_aa: CASSPTVGFKYF
cdr3_nt: TGTGCCAGCAGTCCCACCGTCGGGTTTAAGTACTTC
clone_size: .
cdr3_length: 12
d_call: .
v_call: TRBV2
j_call: TRBJ2-7

cdr3_aa: CASGDYNEQFF
cdr3_nt: TGTGCTAGCGGAGATTACAATGAGCAGTTCTTC
clone_size: .
cdr3_length: 11
d_call: .
v_call: TRBV7-7
j_call: TRBJ2-1

cdr3_aa: CASSRGGSVNTGELFF
cdr3_nt: TGTGCCAGCAGCCGGGGCGGGAGCGTAAACACCGGGGAGCTGTTTTTT
clone_size: .
cdr3_length: 16
d_call: TRBD2
v_call: TRBV5-4
j_call: TRBJ2-2

cdr3_aa: CASRGQGAGNQPQHF
cdr3_nt: TGTGCCAGCAGGGGACAGGGGGCCGGCAATCAGCCCCAGCATTTT
clone_size: .
cdr3_length: 15
d_call: TRBD1
v_call: TRBV6-1
j_call: TRBJ1-5

cdr3_aa: CASSLSQGLSGNTIYF
cdr3_nt: TGCGCCAGCAGCTTGAGTCAGGGCCTCTCTGGAAACACCATATATTTT
clone_size: .
cdr3_length: 16
d_call: .
v_call: TRBV5-1
j_call: TRBJ1-3

cdr3_aa: CASSVGGKFYEQYF
cdr3_nt: TGTGCCAGCAGTGTAGGAGGAAAATTTTACGAGCAGTACTTC
clone_size: .
cdr3_length: 14
d_call: .
v_call: TRBV6-1
j_call: TRBJ2-7

cdr3_aa: CASSLKRGTGINYGYTF
cdr3_nt: TGCGCCAGCAGCTTGAAAAGGGGGACAGGAATTAACTATGGCTACACCTTC
clone_size: .
cdr3_length: 17
d_call: TRBD1
v_call: TRBV5-1
j_call: TRBJ1-2

cdr3_aa: CASRHVRQTTKTGNYGYTF
cdr3_nt: TGTGCCAGCAGACACGTCCGGCAGACTACCAAAACCGGAAACTATGGCTACACCTTC
clone_size: .
cdr3_length: 19
d_call: .
v_call: TRBV11-2
j_call: TRBJ1-2